This record covers a single TCR beta chain. Its antigen is currently not known. Base qualities are missing; no much larger clone stands one base away. This specimen's time point label, interpreted: cells obtained before transplantation from donor or recipient. CD3+CD4+ and CD3+CD8+ populations were FACS-sorted from unstimulated pre-transplant donor and recipient cells taken from spleen or lymph nodes. The entry originates in a study of graft-versus-host responses after intestinal transplantation (dated by TCRdb to the early 2020s). Context from the whole study: Recipients received multivisceral, liver-intestinal, or isolated intestinal transplants. Alloreactive clones were identified by sequencing pre-transplant mixed lymphocyte reaction products and comparing them with unstimulated pre-transplant donor and recipient T cells. Samples from a few later patients were sequenced in-house on an Illumina MiSeq with MiXCR processing rather than by the commercial service. Bulk TCR-beta CDR3 sequencing was used to track graft-versus-host and host-versus-graft alloreactive T cell clones in the graft, circulation and bone marrow after intestinal transplantation. Donor T cell macrochimerism was defined as a peak of at least 4% donor T cells among recipient peripheral blood mononuclear cells. Every recipient was given anti-thymocyte globulin induction, then maintenance tacrolimus and steroids for around three years. A cohort of about 25 intestinal transplant recipients, including one retransplant, was enrolled, and a few patients lacking pretransplant specimens were excluded. The investigation overall reported the following: Patients with donor T cell macrochimerism had high GvH to HvG T cell clonal ratios in their allografts. Peak levels of circulating GvH clones were associated with declines in HvG clones early after transplant. Conclusions were limited by the relatively low number and heterogeneity of intestinal transplant patients. GvH clones turned up in recipient bone marrow, with some appearing earlier in ileal mucosa or blood, a pattern consistent with an intestinal mucosal origin.

Receptor libraries were prepared by the immunoSEQ multiplex PCR assay. In most patients, genomic DNA was isolated using the Qiagen DNeasy Blood and Tissue Kit and sent frozen to Adaptive Biotechnologies for TCR sequencing. For most patients, genomic DNA was subjected to high-throughput TCR-beta CDR3 sequencing by Adaptive Biotechnologies. The paper's processing steps were these. Adaptive's ImmunoSEQ software was the source of the TCR sequencing data for around 20 patients, while three other patients were processed with MiXCR and VDJtools. CD4 versus CD8 sorting errors were corrected by removing sequences found in both subsets at a frequency ratio below 5:1. Because the origin of CDR3 nucleotide sequences shared between donor and recipient could not be assigned, those sequences were removed. To be classed as alloreactive, a clone needed at least 2-fold expansion over unstimulated cells and a minimum CFSE-low frequency of 0.002% (template counts) or 0.001% (read counts). Mappable clones were those detected in sequenced pre-transplant spleen, lymph node, or MLR CFSE-low populations of the donor or recipient. Cumulative frequency of alloreactive clones was calculated as a percentage of all sequences weighted by copy number. Entries here come from immuneACCESS through TCRdb and include only in-frame sequences with V and J called. Some clones fail to appear in such tables; in the studies checked, an unresolved V gene covers under half of the shortfall, and the cause of the remainder is unknown. V and J calls and clone size come straight from that table; D and trimming were deduced from the DNA. The sample table shows 90,000 to 95,000 clones, and about 89% are seen once. The top ten clonotypes cover around 5.8% of the sample.

V ends up 3 bases short and J 0 bases short, with an unmatched junction base count of 2. From the cysteine up to the phenylalanine, the CDR3 has a length of 15 residues. The sequence is cut down to CDR3 DNA, 45 bases in frame from base 1. CDR1 WSHSY and CDR2 SAAADI are derived from the germline V gene. This material consisted of unstimulated CD8+ T cells sorted from spleen or lymph node cells, taken before intestinal transplant. The sequence was obtained from a human donor who received an intestinal transplant. The chain is made from TRBV10-2 and TRBJ2-1; 7 bases in between match TRBD2. The nucleotide sequence reads TGCGCCAGCAGTGATGGCGGGAGCTCCTACAATGAGCAGTTCTTC. It translates to CASSDGGSSYNEQFF.